This TCR beta chain was recorded in a study of response to subunit inactivated influenza vaccine. Germline V gives CDR1 DFQATT, CDR2 SNEGSKA (reference sequence). The CDR3 is made up of 15 amino acids. The J segment lost 4 bases and the V segment lost 3 bases, leaving 3 bases of the junction unmatched. The sample holds a few counts of this clonotype. Its antigen is unknown. Study-wide findings and caveats: Only a handful of new T cells, the authors suggested, are recruited with each seasonal influenza vaccination.

One entry per CDR3 protein, called by TCRdb with MiXCR from the RT-PCR reads. There are around 520,000 distinct CDR3 sequences in the sample; roughly 23% occur only once, and 1.5% to 2% lies in the top ten. V usage is TRBV20-1 and J usage is TRBJ2-1; the match to TRBD2 covers 13 bases. Sequenced here: CD4+ T cells sorted from PBMCs, sampled about 5 days after vaccination. This TCR came from a man aged 45-65 years who received an inactivated influenza vaccine. CDR3 sequence: CSARTSGGPYNEQFF. Written as DNA, the CDR3 is TGCAGTGCTAGGACTAGCGGGGGGCCATACAATGAGCAGTTCTTC.